This TCR beta chain was observed in a study of cytomegalovirus exposure and HLA in healthy donors. This CDR3 has 12 amino acids. The V gene lost 4 bases and the J gene lost 8 bases, with 13 bases spanning the gap. Germline V gene sequence: CDR1 SGHDT, CDR2 YYEEEE. In the PCR, 60 Vbeta and 13 Jbeta primers were used. Profiled with immunoSEQ multiplex PCR; TCRdb holds only in-frame clones, not every one. The top ten clones hold 3% of a sample with some 150,000 clones, over 60% of them seen once. The chain couples TRBV5-6 to TRBJ2-7; possible D gene TRBD1, 5 bases. The TCR originated in a woman aged 25 to 45 in good health and CMV-seropositive. Sequencing was performed on PBMCs. CDR3 amino acids: CASSPGRDKQYF. The CDR3 nucleotides read TGTGCCAGCAGCCCTGGCAGGGATAAGCAGTACTTC.